Below are 8 T cell receptor beta chains sequenced from a single sample in a study of metastatic and nonmetastatic thyroid tumors. MiXCR was used by TCRdb to re-call the PCR reads. The sample includes around 31,000 clones, about a fifth of them seen just once. The entire patient cohort was treatment-naive prior to thyroid surgery. The sample consisted of tumor tissue. The receptor set was obtained from a male donor with papillary thyroid cancer or a benign thyroid nodule (not recorded which). Some clones in this sample may be carry-over from other donors' samples.

Remarks on this clone: A much larger clone is a single base away; this may be a read error. CDR3 in DNA: TGTGCCAGCACGATACAGAGGGTGAACACTGTAGCTTTCTTT. It encodes CASTIQRVNTVAFF. The V and J genes are TRBV6-1 and TRBJ1-1; no clear D gene. Germline-derived CDR1 and CDR2 are MNHNS and SASEGT. This CDR3 region has 14 residues.

This clone was observed many times. The rearrangement joins TRBV6-6 to TRBJ1-3; D perhaps matches TRBD1 (5 bases). V was clipped by 2 bases and J by 4 bases, with 12 bases between them. CDR1 is MNHNY, CDR2 SVGAGI, per germline (reference sequence). The CDR3 loop spans 15 amino acids. CDR3 loop: CASSYLQGMGNTIYF. CDR3 nucleotide sequence: TGTGCCAGCAGTTACCTTCAGGGAATGGGAAACACCATATATTTT.

This clone was found many times. This chain connects TRBV5-6 to TRBJ2-2, with D tentatively TRBD2 (6 bases). CDR1 is SGHDT and CDR2 is YYEEEE in the germline V gene. The CDR3 extends over 15 amino acids. Trimming took 0 bases from V and 5 from J, leaving 11 bases between them. The CDR3 DNA follows: TGTGCCAGCAGCTTGGCTGGACTAATTACCGGGGAGCTGTTTTTT. Translation gives CASSLAGLITGELFF.

This clone turned up a few times. The V gene is TRBV7-6, the J gene TRBJ2-3, with TRBD2 matching 12 bases. The germline V gene has CDR1 SGHVS and CDR2 FNYEAQ. V lost 6 bases, J lost 7 bases, and 17 bases stayed unmatched. CDR3 length: 18 amino acids. CDR3 DNA: TGTGCCAGCAGTACCTTGGTTCTAGCGGGAGGGCTGGTCAATACGCAGTATTTT. The encoded protein is CASSTLVLAGGLVNTQYF.

This clone has a count of ten or more. The genes are TRBV18 and TRBJ2-2, with 7 bases fitting TRBD1. The CDR3 has 15 residues. V was clipped by 4 bases and J by 4 bases; unmatched bases: 6. CDR1 and CDR2 from the germline V gene are KGHSH and LQKENI. The CDR3 region has the DNA TGTGCCAGCTCACAGGGGGCCGCGGGCACCGGGGAGCTGTTTTTT. Its protein product is CASSQGAAGTGELFF.

This CDR3 is CASLDGTSAMETQYF. As DNA, the CDR3 is TGTGCCAGCCTCGACGGGACTAGCGCAATGGAGACCCAGTACTTC. The chain couples TRBV7-8 to TRBJ2-5, with 10 bases identical to TRBD2. With 8 bases clipped from V and 5 bases from J, the junction kept 11 bases outside the gene matches. CDR1 and CDR2 (germline): SGHVS, FQNEAQ. CDR3 length equals 15 residues.

This clone has only a few counts. V is TRBV12-5 and J is TRBJ2-2; 9 positions agree with TRBD2. This CDR3 is 15 amino acids long. The junction had 3 bases not matched to a gene; V was cut back by 6 bases and J by 1 base. Germline-derived CDR1 and CDR2 are LGHNT and FRNRAP. CDR3 protein: CASGLSGGNTGELFF. CDR3 DNA sequence: TGTGCTAGTGGCCTTAGCGGGGGGAACACCGGGGAGCTGTTTTTT. Looking up the rest from reference TRBV12-5 and TRBJ2-2 gives the full variable domain: DARVTQTPRHKVTEMGQEVTMRCQPILGHNTVFWYRQTMMQGLELLAYFRNRAPLDDSGMPKDRFSAEMPDATLATLKIQPSEPRDSAVYFCASGLSGGNTGELFFGEGSRLTVL.

At least ten counts were recorded for this clone. The V call is TRBV20-1, the J call TRBJ2-1; 7 positions agree with TRBD2. Trimming removed 4 bases from V and 6 bases from J; junction bases left unmatched: 6. The CDR3 covers 13 residues. Germline V lookup: CDR1 DFQATT, CDR2 SNEGSKA (reference sequence). The CDR3, as DNA: TGCAGTGCTATAAGCTCGGGGGGCAATGAGCAGTTCTTC. The encoded protein is CSAISSGGNEQFF.